The count of the clone carrying this T cell receptor (beta chain) is one. The germline V gene encodes CDR1 MNHNY and CDR2 SVGAGI (reference sequence). Trimming at V came to 5 bases and at J to 4 bases, leaving 12 bases not matched to a gene. The CDR3 is made up of 17 amino acids. The sample is drawn from a study of blood T cell repertoires in COVID-19. Source study methods: Using reference gene primer amplification, nucleated cell counts were estimated. Assay used: immunoSEQ multiplex PCR; TCRdb lists only in-frame clones, some missing. V and J calls and clone size follow that table, whereas D and trimming were derived from the DNA. The data contain around 230,000 clones, roughly nine tenths of them seen just once; the ten biggest clones take up 7.2%.

The specimen sequenced was peripheral blood. The source of this sequence is a man aged 55 to 70 who had recovered from COVID-19. The chain joins TRBV6-6 to TRBJ2-1, with 9 positions matching TRBD1. The CDR3 nucleotides read TGTGCCAGCAGTCTGGCGCCCCCGGGACAGGGTTACAATGAGCAGTTCTTC. It translates to CASSLAPPGQGYNEQFF.